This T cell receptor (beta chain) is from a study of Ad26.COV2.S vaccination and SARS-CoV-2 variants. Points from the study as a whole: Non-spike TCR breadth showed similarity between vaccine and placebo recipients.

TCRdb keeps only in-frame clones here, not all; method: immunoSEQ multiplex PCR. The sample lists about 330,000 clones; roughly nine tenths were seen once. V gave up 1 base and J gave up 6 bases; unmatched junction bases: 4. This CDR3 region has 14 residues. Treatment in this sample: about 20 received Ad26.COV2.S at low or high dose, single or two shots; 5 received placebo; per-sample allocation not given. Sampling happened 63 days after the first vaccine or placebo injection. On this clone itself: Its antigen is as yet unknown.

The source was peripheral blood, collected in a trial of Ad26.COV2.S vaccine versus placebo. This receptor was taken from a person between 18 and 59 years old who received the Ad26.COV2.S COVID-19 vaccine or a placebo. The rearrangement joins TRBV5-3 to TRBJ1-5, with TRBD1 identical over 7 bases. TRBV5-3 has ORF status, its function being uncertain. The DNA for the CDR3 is TGTGCCAGAAGCTTGAAGGGGGCGGCTCAGCCCCAGCATTTT. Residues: CARSLKGAAQPQHF.